The 21 T cell receptor beta chains in this list originate from one sample, sequenced in a study of OX40 agonist ivuxolimab in advanced cancers. The library was prepared using the immunoSEQ multiplex PCR assay. TCRdb retrieved this table from immuneACCESS and kept in-frame rearrangements only. Not all clones are present; in checked studies, unresolved V genes account for under half, and no reason is known for the remainder. This sample is represented by 63,000 or so clones; approximately 90% of them were singletons. Of the sample, around 4.2% is held by the ten largest clones. The sample was CD4+ or CD8+ T cells sorted from blood, taken in a trial of the OX40 agonist ivuxolimab. These TCRs come from an adult with an advanced solid tumor such as melanoma, head and neck, liver or kidney cancer.

By share, this clone counts as medium-sized. The V gene is TRBV7-9, the J gene TRBJ1-1; D is undetermined. Trimming removed 2 bases from V and 1 base from J, with 14 bases in between. This CDR3 spans 16 amino acids. Germline V lookup: CDR1 SEHNR, CDR2 FQNEAQ (reference sequence). CDR3 loop: CASSLPGSRGNTEAFF. The CDR3 region has the DNA TGTGCCAGCAGCTTACCGGGTTCTAGAGGGAACACTGAAGCTTTCTTT.

The chain links TRBV5-4 to TRBJ1-1; D not certain. The CDR3 totals 13 residues. V was trimmed by 3 bases and J by 1 base, leaving 7 bases between them. The germline gives CDR1 SGHNT, CDR2 YYREEE (reference sequence). The DNA for the CDR3 is TGTGCCAGCAGCTGGCGGGGGAACACTGAAGCTTTCTTT. It translates to CASSWRGNTEAFF.

The rearrangement uses TRBV7-9 and TRBJ1-1, with 7 bases aligning to TRBD1. This CDR3 has 13 amino acids. Trimming took 4 bases from V and 7 from J; bases not matched to a gene: 6. Germline V gives CDR1 SEHNR, CDR2 FQNEAQ (reference sequence). Here the CDR3 DNA reads TGTGCCAGCAGCTCAGGGGGGCGGGTTGAAGCTTTCTTT. Translation: CASSSGGRVEAFF. The full variable domain, its missing parts supplied by reference TRBV7-9 and TRBJ1-1, is DTGVSQNPRHKITKRGQNVTFRCDPISEHNRLYWYRQTLGQGPEFLTYFQNEAQLEKSRLLSDRFSAERPKGSFSTLEIQRTEQGDSAMYLCASSSGGRVEAFFGQGTRLTVV.

The V call is TRBV18, the J call TRBJ2-1; D might be TRBD1 (6 bases). Germline assignment: CDR1 KGHSH and CDR2 LQKENI. Trimming took off 4 bases at V and 2 bases at J, with 12 bases between the two ends. The CDR3 is 15 residues long. The CDR3 here is CASSLQDRAYNEQFF. The CDR3 DNA reads TGTGCCAGCTCACTCCAGGACAGAGCCTACAATGAGCAGTTCTTC.

This chain uses TRBV9 with TRBJ2-7, with D possibly matching TRBD2 (5 bases). This CDR3 has 16 amino acids. The germline V and J ends were trimmed by 0 bases and 3 bases, with 16 bases remaining between them. CDR1 is SGDLS and CDR2 is YYNGEE in the germline V gene. The CDR3 coding sequence is TGTGCCAGCAGCGTAGGAGATGGGGTTGGGAGCTACGAGCAGTACTTC. Translation gives CASSVGDGVGSYEQYF. The variable domain in full, with the rest retrieved from reference TRBV9 and TRBJ2-7, is DSGVTQTPKHLITATGQRVTLRCSPRSGDLSVYWYQQSLDQGLQFLIQYYNGEERAKGNILERFSAQQFPDLHSELNLSSLELGDSALYFCASSVGDGVGSYEQYFGPGTRLTVT.

The J gene is TRBJ1-5, the V gene TRBV19, with 7 bases fitting TRBD1. Per germline, CDR1 LNHDA and CDR2 SQIVND (reference sequence). The CDR3 is 17 residues long. V shed 4 bases, J shed 0 bases, and the junction held 9 bases outside the gene matches. This CDR3 is CASSTHTGTDSNQPQHF. CDR3 coding DNA: TGTGCCAGTAGTACCCATACCGGGACAGATAGCAATCAGCCCCAGCATTTT.

The chain recombines TRBV5-6 with TRBJ2-2; D may be TRBD1 (5 bases). There are 13 residues in the CDR3. Germline V lookup: CDR1 SGHDT, CDR2 YYEEEE. Trimming stripped 4 bases from V and 3 bases from J, with 7 bases between. The DNA of the CDR3 is TGTGCCAGCAGCCTACAGGACACCGGGGAGCTGTTTTTT. Translation: CASSLQDTGELFF.

The gene calls are TRBV6-4 and TRBJ2-2, with D possibly TRBD2 on 5 matching bases. The CDR3 is 14 residues long. Trimming left V 3 bases short and J 5 bases short, with 10 bases between. Germline CDR1 is MRHNA and CDR2 is SNTAGT. The CDR3 nucleotides read TGTGCCAGCAGTGAATCACTAGAAACCGGGGAGCTGTTTTTT. Translated, it gives CASSESLETGELFF.

The rearrangement links TRBV27 to TRBJ1-2; D possibly corresponds to TRBD1 (5 bases). Germline V gene sequence: CDR1 MNHEY, CDR2 SMNVEV (reference sequence). CDR3 length equals 17 residues. Trimming removed 1 base at V and 2 bases at J, with 17 bases between. The CDR3 region is CASSLYPPSGTNYGYTF. DNA of the CDR3: TGTGCCAGCAGTTTATATCCCCCGTCAGGGACCAACTATGGCTACACCTTC.

This chain links TRBV6-1 with TRBJ2-1, with D hard to call. The germline V gene has CDR1 MNHNS and CDR2 SASEGT. The CDR3 covers 12 residues. V was trimmed by 10 bases and J by 8 bases, leaving 15 bases between them. CDR3 in amino acids: CATRYGIDEQFF. The CDR3 bases are TGTGCCACCCGGTATGGGATAGATGAGCAGTTCTTC.

The gene calls are TRBV11-1 and TRBJ1-1, with D hard to call. The germline CDR1 and CDR2 sequences are SGHAT and FQDESV (reference sequence). The CDR3 extends over 14 amino acids. The ends were cut back, 1 base at V and 1 base at J, with 7 bases in the middle. As DNA, the CDR3 is TGTGCCAGCAGCTTAGTAACGGGGAACACTGAAGCTTTCTTT. This translates into CASSLVTGNTEAFF.

In its sample, this clone ranks as medium-sized (0.01 to 0.1%). Different DNA sequences within this sample yield the same CDR3. V is TRBV7-9 and J is TRBJ1-1; D is unclear. Trimming stripped 1 base from V and 2 bases from J, with 5 bases between. Germline assignment: CDR1 SEHNR and CDR2 FQNEAQ (reference sequence). The CDR3 runs 13 residues. The CDR3, as DNA: TGTGCCAGCAGCTTAGACACTAACACTGAAGCTTTCTTT. Amino acid sequence: CASSLDTNTEAFF.

V gene TRBV7-2 combines with J gene TRBJ2-7, with 8 bases matching TRBD1. Germline trimming cut 1 base from V and 7 bases from J; bases unmatched to any gene: 3. The CDR3 is 13 residues long. Germline CDR1 reads SGHTA; CDR2 reads FQGNSA. The CDR3 spells CASSLGQGWEQYV. Written as DNA, the CDR3 is TGTGCCAGCAGCTTAGGACAGGGGTGGGAGCAGTACGTC.

This clone was detected once. The chain employs TRBV28 and TRBJ1-3; D call uncertain. The CDR3 is 15 amino acids. CDR1 MDHEN and CDR2 SYDVKM come from the germline V gene. V lost 4 bases and J 4 bases, leaving 14 bases between the germline ends. CDR3 loop: CASSYGNPAGNTIYF. The DNA for the CDR3 is TGTGCCAGCAGTTACGGGAACCCTGCAGGAAACACCATATATTTT.

This clone was seen only a few times. The genes are TRBV6-1 and TRBJ2-7, with a tentative D call TRBD1 (6 bases). The CDR3 sequence is 15 residues long. Trimming took off 2 bases at V and 0 bases at J, with 11 bases between the two ends. Germline lookup yields CDR1 MNHNS and CDR2 SASEGT. CDR3 in DNA: TGTGCCAGCAGTGAATTAGGGGGAAGCTCCTACGAGCAGTACTTC. Encoded protein: CASSELGGSSYEQYF.

V usage is TRBV9 and J usage is TRBJ2-4, with D possibly called TRBD1 or TRBD2 (5 bases each). Trimming shortened V by 4 bases and J by 5 bases, and 10 bases separated the two germline ends. CDR1 is SGDLS and CDR2 is YYNGEE in the germline V gene. This CDR3 region has 13 residues. This CDR3 is CASSPGRENIQYF. CDR3 DNA: TGTGCCAGCAGCCCGGGACGGGAAAACATTCAGTACTTC.

The J gene is TRBJ1-1, the V gene TRBV4-3; no reliable D call. The germline gives CDR1 LGHNA, CDR2 YSLEER. CDR3 length: 17 amino acids. V lost 0 bases and J 3 bases, leaving 17 bases between the germline ends. The CDR3 DNA follows: TGCGCCAGCAGCCAAGAACTGACACTCGGTTGGGACACTGAAGCTTTCTTT. This sequence encodes CASSQELTLGWDTEAFF.

In this sample, this clone turned up once. Other DNA sequences in the same sample also yield this CDR3. The chain is built from TRBV28 and TRBJ2-7, with D tentatively TRBD2 (6 bases). Germline V gene lookup returns CDR1 MDHEN and CDR2 SYDVKM. V was shortened by 6 bases and J by 4 bases, with 10 bases between the two germline ends. The CDR3 has 12 residues. CDR3 residues: CASSPGGYEQYF. The CDR3 DNA sequence: TGTGCCAGCAGCCCCGGGGGTTACGAGCAGTACTTC. The full variable domain, with the rest looked up from reference TRBV28 and TRBJ2-7, is DVKVTQSSRYLVKRTGEKVFLECVQDMDHENMFWYRQDPGLGLRLIYFSYDVKMKEKGDIPEGYSVSREKKERFSLILESASTNQTSMYLCASSPGGYEQYFGPGTRLTVT.

V is TRBV4-1 and J is TRBJ1-5; weak D call: TRBD1 (5 bases). The V end was cut by 4 bases, the J end by 5 bases, with 15 bases between. The CDR3 has 15 amino acids. In germline, CDR1 is MGHRA, CDR2 YSYEKL. The CDR3 nucleotides are TGCGCCAGCAGCCCCGGAAGGGGTCTCCATCAGCCCCAGCATTTT. Translated: CASSPGRGLHQPQHF.

This chain links TRBV13 with TRBJ2-1, with D perhaps assigned TRBD1 or TRBD2 (5 bases each). The germline CDR1 and CDR2 sequences are PRHDT and FYEKMQ (reference sequence). There are 14 residues in the CDR3. The V and J ends lost 5 bases and 8 bases respectively, with 16 bases between them. The CDR3: CASSEARDLDEQFF. The CDR3 region has the DNA TGTGCCAGCAGCGAAGCCAGGGACCTGGATGAGCAGTTCTTC.

This clone qualifies as medium-sized. The chain recombines TRBV4-1 with TRBJ2-2; perhaps D is TRBD1 or TRBD2 (5 bases each). Germline V gene sequence: CDR1 MGHRA, CDR2 YSYEKL. V gave up 0 bases and J gave up 5 bases, with 13 bases separating them. The CDR3 consists of 16 residues. CDR3 in amino acids: CASSQDFRGETGELFF. The CDR3, as DNA: TGCGCCAGCAGCCAAGATTTCCGAGGGGAGACCGGGGAGCTGTTTTTT.